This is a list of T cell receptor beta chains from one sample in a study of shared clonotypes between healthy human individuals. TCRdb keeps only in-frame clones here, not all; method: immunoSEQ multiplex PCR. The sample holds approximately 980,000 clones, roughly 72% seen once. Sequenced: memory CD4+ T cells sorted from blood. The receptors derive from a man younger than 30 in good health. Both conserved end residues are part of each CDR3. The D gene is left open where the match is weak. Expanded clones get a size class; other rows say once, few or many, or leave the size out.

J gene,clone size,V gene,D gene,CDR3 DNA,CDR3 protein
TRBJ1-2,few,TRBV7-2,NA,TGTGCCAGCAGCTTTCGACAGGATAGTGGCTACACCTTC,CASSFRQDSGYTF
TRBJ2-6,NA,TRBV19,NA,TGTGCCAGTAACAGGGCAGGCTCTCAGGGGGCCAACGTCCTGACTTTC,CASNRAGSQGANVLTF
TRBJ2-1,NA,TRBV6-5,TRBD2,TGTGCCAGCAGCCCCCTAGCGGGAGCGGGTGAGCAGTTCTTC,CASSPLAGAGEQFF
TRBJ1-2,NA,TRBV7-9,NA,TGTGCCAGCAGCTTCGGGTCGACAGTTGGCTACACCTTC,CASSFGSTVGYTF
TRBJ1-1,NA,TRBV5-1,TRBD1,TGCGCCAGCAGCTTGGAGGGCAGTGGGCAGGGGGCTGGTAAAGCTTTCTTT,CASSLEGSGQGAGKAFF
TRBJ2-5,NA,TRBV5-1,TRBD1,TGCGCCAGCAGCTCTACAGGGGGCCAAGAGACCCAGTACTTC,CASSSTGGQETQYF
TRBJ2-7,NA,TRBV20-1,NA,TGCAGTGCAGGCGTGGAGTACGAGCAGTACTTC,CSAGVEYEQYF
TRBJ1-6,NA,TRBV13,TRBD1,TGTGCCAGCAGCTTAATGACAGGGACTCTTCACGGTTCACCCCTCCACTTT,CASSLMTGTLHGSPLHF
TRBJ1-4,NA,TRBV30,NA,TGTGCCTGGACTGGCCAAGGAAATGAAAAACTGTTTTTT,CAWTGQGNEKLFF
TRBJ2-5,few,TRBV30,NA,TGTGCCTGGAGTGAGGGGGAGACCCAGTACTTC,CAWSEGETQYF
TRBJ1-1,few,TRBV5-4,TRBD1,TGTGCCAGCAGCGGGACAGTGAGGAACACTGAAGCTTTCTTT,CASSGTVRNTEAFF
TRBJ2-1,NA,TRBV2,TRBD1,TGTGCCAGTCGGGACAGGGTGTACAATGAGCAGTTCTTC,CASRDRVYNEQFF
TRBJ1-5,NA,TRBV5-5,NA,TGTGCCAGCAGCTCCAACACCGCTCAGCCCCAGCATTTT,CASSSNTAQPQHF
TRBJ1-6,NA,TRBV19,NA,TGTGCCAGTCGGAGTTCTTATAATTCACCCCTCCACTTT,CASRSSYNSPLHF
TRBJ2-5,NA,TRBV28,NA,TGTGCCAGCAGTTTCTGGGGGCAGGGGAGAGAGACCCAGTACTTC,CASSFWGQGRETQYF
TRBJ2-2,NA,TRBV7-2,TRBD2,TGTGCCAGCAGCTTAAGTAGCGGGAGGTATACCGGGGAGCTGTTTTTT,CASSLSSGRYTGELFF
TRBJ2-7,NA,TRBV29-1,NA,TGCAGCGTTTTACTTACTACCTACGAGCAGTACTTC,CSVLLTTYEQYF
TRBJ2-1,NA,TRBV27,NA,TGTGCCAGCGGGCTTACAGGGAGCTCCTACAATGAGCAGTTCTTC,CASGLTGSSYNEQFF
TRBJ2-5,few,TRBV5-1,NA,TGCGCCAGCAGCTTGGAGGCAAGGCCCCAAGAGACCCAGTACTTC,CASSLEARPQETQYF
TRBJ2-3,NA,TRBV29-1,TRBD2,TGCAGCGTTGAAGGGACTAGCGGGGGGACAGATACGCAGTATTTT,CSVEGTSGGTDTQYF
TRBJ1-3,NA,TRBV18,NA,TGTGCCAGCTCACCACCGCGGGCCGGAAACACCATATATTTT,CASSPPRAGNTIYF
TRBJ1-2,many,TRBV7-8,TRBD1,TGTGCCAGCAGCTTAAGGGACAGGGGGCGGAAGAACTATGGCTACACCTTC,CASSLRDRGRKNYGYTF
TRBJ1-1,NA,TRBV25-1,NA,TGTGCCAGCAGTGAATTCGGGAGGTTGGACACTGAAGCTTTCTTT,CASSEFGRLDTEAFF
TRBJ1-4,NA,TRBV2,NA,TGTGCCAGCAGACAGGAGTCGACTAATGAAAAACTGTTTTTT,CASRQESTNEKLFF
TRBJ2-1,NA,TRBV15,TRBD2,TGTGCCACCAGCAGAGAAAGCGGGATAGGTACTGAGCAGTTCTTC,CATSRESGIGTEQFF
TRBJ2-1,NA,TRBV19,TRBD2,TGTGCCAGTTCCTTTGGACTAGCGGGAGGCGAGCAGTTCTTC,CASSFGLAGGEQFF
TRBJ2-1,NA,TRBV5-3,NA,TGTGCCAGAAGCCACCTCCCGTCCTACAATGAGCAGTTCTTC,CARSHLPSYNEQFF
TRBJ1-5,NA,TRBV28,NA,TGTGCCAGCAGTTTCGGCTTTCAGCCCCAGCATTTT,CASSFGFQPQHF
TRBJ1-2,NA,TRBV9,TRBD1,TGTGCCAGCAGCGCCCGGGACAGCTCCTTCGGTGGCTACACCTTC,CASSARDSSFGGYTF
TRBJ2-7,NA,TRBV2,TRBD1,TGTGCCAGCAGCTATGGCGGACAGGGGGAACGCGAGCAGTACTTC,CASSYGGQGEREQYF
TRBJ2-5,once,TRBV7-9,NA,TGTGCCAGCAGCTTAACGCAGGGTGCAGAGACCCAGTACTTC,CASSLTQGAETQYF
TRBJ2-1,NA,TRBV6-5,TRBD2,TGTGCCAGCAGCCGGACTAGCTACAATGAGCAGTTCTTC,CASSRTSYNEQFF
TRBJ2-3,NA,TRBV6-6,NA,TGTGCCAGCAGTTATTGGGAAGGGGCCACCACAGATACGCAGTATTTT,CASSYWEGATTDTQYF
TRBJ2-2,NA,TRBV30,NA,TGTGCCTGGAGTGGGGTTTCGGGGACCGGGGAGCTGTTTTTT,CAWSGVSGTGELFF
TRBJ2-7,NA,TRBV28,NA,TGTGCCAGCACCTCCGGGACTGGAATCTACGAGCAGTACTTC,CASTSGTGIYEQYF
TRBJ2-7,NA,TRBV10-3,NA,TGTGCCATCAGTGGTCCCGGAGGCGAGCAGTACTTC,CAISGPGGEQYF
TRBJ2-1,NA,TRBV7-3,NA,TGTGCCAGCAGCTTAAACAGGGAAAGTGAGCAGTTCTTC,CASSLNRESEQFF
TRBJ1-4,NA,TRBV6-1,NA,TGTGCCAGCAGTGAAGTTACAGGGCTAAATGAAAAACTGTTTTTT,CASSEVTGLNEKLFF
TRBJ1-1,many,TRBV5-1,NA,TGCGCCAGCAGCTTGGAAGTGGGCAGGGAAGCTTTCTTT,CASSLEVGREAFF
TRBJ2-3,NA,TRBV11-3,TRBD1,TGTGCCAGCAGCTTCGGGACAGGAGGCACAGATACGCAGTATTTT,CASSFGTGGTDTQYF
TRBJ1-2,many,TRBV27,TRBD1,TGTGCCAGCAGTAGAACGGCAGGGGGCGCGAGAGGCTACACCTTC,CASSRTAGGARGYTF
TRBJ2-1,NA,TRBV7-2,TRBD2,TGTGCCAGCAGCTTACTAGGTTTCCTAGCGGGCTACAATGAGCAGTTCTTC,CASSLLGFLAGYNEQFF
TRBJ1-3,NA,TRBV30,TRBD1,TGTGCCTGGAGTCCCCAGGGGGACTCTGGAAACACCATATATTTT,CAWSPQGDSGNTIYF
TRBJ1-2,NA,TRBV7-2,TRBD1,TGTGCCAGCAGCCCGGACAGGGTTGGCTACACCTTC,CASSPDRVGYTF
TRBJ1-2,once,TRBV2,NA,TGTGCCAGCAGTGAAGGGGCAGGGTGGTACTATGGCTACACCTTC,CASSEGAGWYYGYTF
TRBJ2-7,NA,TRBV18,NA,TGTGCCAGCTCTAAGGACAGCTCCTACGAGCAGTACTTC,CASSKDSSYEQYF
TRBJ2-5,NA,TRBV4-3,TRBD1,TGCGCCAGCAGCCAGGGGCTGGGACAGGGGCTGGAGACCCAGTACTTC,CASSQGLGQGLETQYF
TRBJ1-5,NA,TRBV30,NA,TGTGCCTGGAGTACAGGCTACAATCAGCCCCAGCATTTT,CAWSTGYNQPQHF
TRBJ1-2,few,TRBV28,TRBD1,TGTGCCAGCAGCCGTCCCCTTAATATTGTAGGGGACAGGGGGCGGTGGGGCTACACCTTC,CASSRPLNIVGDRGRWGYTF
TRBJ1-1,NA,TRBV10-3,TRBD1,TGTGCCATCAGTGCTGGGGACAGGCTCACTGAAGCTTTCTTT,CAISAGDRLTEAFF
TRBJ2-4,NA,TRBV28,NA,TGTGCCAGCAGTTTACGCAAAAACATTCAGTACTTC,CASSLRKNIQYF
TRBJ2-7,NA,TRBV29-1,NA,TGCAGCGTTAGGGGCTCCTACGAGCAGTACTTC,CSVRGSYEQYF
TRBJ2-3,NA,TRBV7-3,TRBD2,TGTGCCAGCAGCCCCTCGGGGGGGCTGGATACGCAGTATTTT,CASSPSGGLDTQYF
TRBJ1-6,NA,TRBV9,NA,TGTGCCAGCAGCTTAGGACCGAATTCACCCCTCCACTTT,CASSLGPNSPLHF